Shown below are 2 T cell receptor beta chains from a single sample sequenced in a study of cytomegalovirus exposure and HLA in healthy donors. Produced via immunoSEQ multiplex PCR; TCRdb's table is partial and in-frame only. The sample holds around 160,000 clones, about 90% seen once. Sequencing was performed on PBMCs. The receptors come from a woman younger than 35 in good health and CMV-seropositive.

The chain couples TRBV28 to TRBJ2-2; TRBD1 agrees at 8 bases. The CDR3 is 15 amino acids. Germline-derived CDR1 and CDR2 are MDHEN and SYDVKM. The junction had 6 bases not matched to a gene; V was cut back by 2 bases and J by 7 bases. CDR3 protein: CASSLHRGVSGELFF. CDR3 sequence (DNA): TGTGCCAGCAGTTTACACAGGGGGGTCAGCGGGGAGCTGTTTTTT. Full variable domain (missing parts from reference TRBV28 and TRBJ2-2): DVKVTQSSRYLVKRTGEKVFLECVQDMDHENMFWYRQDPGLGLRLIYFSYDVKMKEKGDIPEGYSVSREKKERFSLILESASTNQTSMYLCASSLHRGVSGELFFGEGSRLTVL.

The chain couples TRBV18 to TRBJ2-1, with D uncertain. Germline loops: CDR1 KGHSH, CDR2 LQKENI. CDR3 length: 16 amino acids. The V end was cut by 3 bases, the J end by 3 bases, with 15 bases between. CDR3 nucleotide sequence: TGTGCCAGCTCACCTCCTAGTACCTCAAGCTACAATGAGCAGTTCTTC. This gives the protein CASSPPSTSSYNEQFF.